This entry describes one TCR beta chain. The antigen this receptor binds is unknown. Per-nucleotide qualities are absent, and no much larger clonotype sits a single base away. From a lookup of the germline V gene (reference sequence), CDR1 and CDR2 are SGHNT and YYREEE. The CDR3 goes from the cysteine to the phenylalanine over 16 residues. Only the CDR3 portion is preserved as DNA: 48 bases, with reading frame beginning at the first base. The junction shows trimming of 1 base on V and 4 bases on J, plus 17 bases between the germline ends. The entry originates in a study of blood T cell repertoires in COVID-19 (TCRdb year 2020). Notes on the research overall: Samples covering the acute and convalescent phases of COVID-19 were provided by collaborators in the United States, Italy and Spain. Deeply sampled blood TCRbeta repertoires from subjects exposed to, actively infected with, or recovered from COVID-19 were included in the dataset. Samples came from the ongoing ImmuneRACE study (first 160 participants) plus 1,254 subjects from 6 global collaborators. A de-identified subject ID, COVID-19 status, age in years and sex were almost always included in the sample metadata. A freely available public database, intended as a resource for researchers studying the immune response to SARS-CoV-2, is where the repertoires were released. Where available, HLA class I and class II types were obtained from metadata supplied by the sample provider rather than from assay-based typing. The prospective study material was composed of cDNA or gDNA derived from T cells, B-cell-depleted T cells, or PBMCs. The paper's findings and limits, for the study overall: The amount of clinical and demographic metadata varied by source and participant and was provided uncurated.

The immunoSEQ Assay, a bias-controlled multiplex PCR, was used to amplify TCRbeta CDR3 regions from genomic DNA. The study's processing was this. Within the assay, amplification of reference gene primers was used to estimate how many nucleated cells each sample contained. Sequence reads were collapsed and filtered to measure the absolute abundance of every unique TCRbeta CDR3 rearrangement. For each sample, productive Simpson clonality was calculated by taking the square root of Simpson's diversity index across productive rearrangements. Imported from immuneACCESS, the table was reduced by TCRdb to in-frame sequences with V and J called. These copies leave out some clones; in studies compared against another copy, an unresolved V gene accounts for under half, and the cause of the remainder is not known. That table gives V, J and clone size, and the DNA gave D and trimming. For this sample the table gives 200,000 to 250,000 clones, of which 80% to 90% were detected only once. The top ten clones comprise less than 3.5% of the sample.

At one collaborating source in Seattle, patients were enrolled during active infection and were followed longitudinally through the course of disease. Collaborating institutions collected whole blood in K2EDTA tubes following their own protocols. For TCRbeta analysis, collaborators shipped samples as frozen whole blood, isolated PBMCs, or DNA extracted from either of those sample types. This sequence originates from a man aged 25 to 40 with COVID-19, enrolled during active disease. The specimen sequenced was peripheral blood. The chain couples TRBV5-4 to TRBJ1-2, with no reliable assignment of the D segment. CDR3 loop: CASSLLTARMSYGYTF. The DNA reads TGTGCCAGCAGCTTGCTTACAGCCAGGATGTCCTATGGCTACACCTTC.